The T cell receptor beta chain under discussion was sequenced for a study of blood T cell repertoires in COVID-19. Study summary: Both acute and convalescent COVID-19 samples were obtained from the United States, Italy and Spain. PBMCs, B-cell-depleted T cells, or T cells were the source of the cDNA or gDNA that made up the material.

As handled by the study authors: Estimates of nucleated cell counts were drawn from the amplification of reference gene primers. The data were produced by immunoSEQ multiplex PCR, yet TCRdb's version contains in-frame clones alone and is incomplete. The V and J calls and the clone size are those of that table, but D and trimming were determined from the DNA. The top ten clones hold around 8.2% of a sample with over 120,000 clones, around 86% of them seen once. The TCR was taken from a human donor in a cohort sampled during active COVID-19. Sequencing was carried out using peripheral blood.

This CDR3 is CASKSDRGNTEAFF. CDR3 bases: TGTGCCAGCAAGAGCGATCGGGGAAACACTGAAGCTTTCTTT. J is TRBJ1-1 and V is TRBV11-1, with D uncertain. This CDR3 has 14 residues. Germline CDR1 and CDR2: SGHAT and FQDESV (reference sequence). The ends were cut back, 7 bases at V and 2 bases at J, with 14 bases in the middle.